These T cell receptor beta chains were read from a single sample in a study of cytomegalovirus exposure and HLA in healthy donors. Sequencing was performed with immunoSEQ multiplex PCR; in TCRdb, only in-frame clones are kept and a portion is missing. The table lists some 260,000 clones, about 90% of them singletons, with about 11% in the top ten. The sample comprised PBMCs. These receptor sequences come from a man aged 18 to 29 in good health and CMV-seropositive. The CDR3 runs from the conserved cysteine through the conserved F or W.

V: TRBV5-4
J: TRBJ2-7
CDR3: CASSGTDYEQYF

V: TRBV27
J: TRBJ2-7
CDR3: CASSVTMGEQYF

V: TRBV10-2
J: TRBJ1-2
CDR3: CASSESFVRHYGYTF

V: TRBV29-1
J: TRBJ1-4
CDR3: CSVESGGNEKLFF

V: TRBV21-1
J: TRBJ2-7
CDR3: CASSKSGLGAGGYF

V: TRBV6-5
J: TRBJ2-2
CDR3: CASSSRAGGELFF

V: TRBV27
J: TRBJ1-5
CDR3: CASRKDQVSNQPQHF

V: TRBV30
J: TRBJ2-2
CDR3: CAWSANQGAGGELFF

V: TRBV9
J: TRBJ2-1
CDR3: CASSESTLTRMDTLEQFF

V: TRBV6-1
J: TRBJ1-5
CDR3: CASSESGMGQPQHF

V: TRBV2
J: TRBJ2-7
CDR3: CASTRSGDDYSYEQYF

V: TRBV9
J: TRBJ2-5
CDR3: CASSVEPRETQYF

V: TRBV6-5
J: TRBJ2-2
CDR3: CASSPDRGDTGELFF

V: TRBV6-1
J: TRBJ1-4
CDR3: CASKSTGGDEKLFF

V: TRBV2
J: TRBJ1-4
CDR3: CASRQARRGIIGNEKLFF

V: TRBV19
J: TRBJ1-1
CDR3: CASSIWGLTEAFF

V: TRBV6-4
J: TRBJ1-3
CDR3: CASSPTGEGNTIYF

V: TRBV15
J: TRBJ2-2
CDR3: CATSRDPDGELFF

V: TRBV29-1
J: TRBJ1-1
CDR3: CSVDTGNTEAFF

V: TRBV6-5
J: TRBJ1-1
CDR3: CASSQGPTEAFF

V: TRBV7-2
J: TRBJ2-7
CDR3: CASSLRGGDLSYEQYF

V: TRBV11-3
J: TRBJ2-1
CDR3: CASSPGVSSYNEQFF

V: TRBV19
J: TRBJ2-7
CDR3: CASSIGTSYEQYF

V: TRBV19
J: TRBJ2-7
CDR3: CASSVPGQGQYEQYF

V: TRBV19
J: TRBJ2-1
CDR3: CASSIGGRAINEQFF

V: TRBV28
J: TRBJ2-7
CDR3: CASSPGGVRSYEQYF

V: TRBV2
J: TRBJ2-2
CDR3: CASSVLSGSNGELFF

V: TRBV30
J: TRBJ2-1
CDR3: CAWGGGTADNEQFF